The 5 T cell receptor beta chains given below trace back to one sample, sequenced in a study of T cell clones after liver transplantation. Generated by immunoSEQ multiplex PCR, the TCRdb table keeps only in-frame clones and is missing some. The sample lists approximately 72,000 clones; about nine tenths were seen once. The source was CD4+ T cells from blood, collected before liver transplant. Receptor source: a human donor who received a liver transplant.

The chain joins TRBV6-4 to TRBJ2-6, with D uncertain. CDR1 and CDR2 (germline): MRHNA, SNTAGT. The CDR3 loop spans 18 amino acids. V was shortened by 3 bases and J by 5 bases, with 20 bases between the two germline ends. The CDR3 nucleotides are TGTGCCAGCAGTGAGAAAGACTCACGACAAAGTCGGGCCAACGTCCTGACTTTC. It translates to CASSEKDSRQSRANVLTF.

The chain joins TRBV2 to TRBJ1-1; D is unclear. Trimming took 3 bases from V and 7 from J, leaving 12 bases between them. CDR1 and CDR2 (germline): SNHLY, FYNNEI. The CDR3 is made up of 13 amino acids. CDR3 region: CASSEDRRVEAFF. In nucleotides, the CDR3 is TGTGCCAGCAGTGAGGATCGGCGGGTTGAAGCTTTCTTT.

This clone was seen a handful of times. This sequence joins TRBV7-9 and TRBJ2-1; D might be TRBD1 or TRBD2, each matching 5 bases. The CDR3 length is 17 residues. Germline CDR1 reads SEHNR; CDR2 reads FQNEAQ (reference sequence). Trimming cost V 5 bases and J 3 bases, with 20 bases left between them. The CDR3 protein is CASSAGGTGQIYNEQFF. The DNA for the CDR3 is TGTGCCAGCAGCGCCGGTGGGACGGGCCAAATCTACAATGAGCAGTTCTTC.

The CDR3 loop reads CASSPSSGEQFF. Written as DNA, the CDR3 is TGTGCCAGCTCACCCTCTTCAGGTGAGCAGTTCTTC. The J gene is TRBJ2-1, the V gene TRBV18; D unclear. CDR3 length: 12 amino acids. CDR1 KGHSH and CDR2 LQKENI come from the germline V gene. Trimming stripped 3 bases from V and 9 bases from J, with 9 bases between.

This chain connects TRBV2 to TRBJ1-4; no definite D call. The CDR3 consists of 14 residues. Per germline, CDR1 SNHLY and CDR2 FYNNEI. V shed 6 bases and J shed 8 bases, with 16 bases lying between them. The CDR3 region is CASRPEAGVEKLFF. CDR3 nucleotide sequence: TGTGCCAGCAGGCCCGAGGCAGGTGTGGAAAAACTGTTTTTT.